This TCR beta chain was observed in a study of blood T cell repertoires in COVID-19. Study summary: Acute and convalescent COVID-19 specimens originated in the United States, Italy and Spain. PBMCs, B-cell-depleted T cells, or T cells were the source of the cDNA or gDNA that made up the material.

Seattle cases were enrolled at active infection and followed longitudinally. Original processing methods: Estimation of nucleated cell counts was performed using reference gene primer amplification. TCRdb's copy holds only in-frame clones and misses some; the assay was immunoSEQ multiplex PCR. D and trimming come from the DNA, and the V and J calls and clone size come from that table. The table shows around 340,000 clones, with around 90% occurring only once. This CDR3 is 13 amino acids long. In germline, CDR1 is SEHNR, CDR2 FQNEAQ (reference sequence). J was trimmed by 3 bases and V by 5 bases; bases with no gene match: 3.

The specimen was peripheral blood. This receptor was obtained from an older woman with COVID-19, enrolled during active disease. J is TRBJ1-1 and V is TRBV7-9, with TRBD1 identical over 7 bases. The CDR3 DNA reads as TGTGCCAGCAGCCAGGGACAGTACACTGAAGCTTTCTTT. Its translation: CASSQGQYTEAFF.